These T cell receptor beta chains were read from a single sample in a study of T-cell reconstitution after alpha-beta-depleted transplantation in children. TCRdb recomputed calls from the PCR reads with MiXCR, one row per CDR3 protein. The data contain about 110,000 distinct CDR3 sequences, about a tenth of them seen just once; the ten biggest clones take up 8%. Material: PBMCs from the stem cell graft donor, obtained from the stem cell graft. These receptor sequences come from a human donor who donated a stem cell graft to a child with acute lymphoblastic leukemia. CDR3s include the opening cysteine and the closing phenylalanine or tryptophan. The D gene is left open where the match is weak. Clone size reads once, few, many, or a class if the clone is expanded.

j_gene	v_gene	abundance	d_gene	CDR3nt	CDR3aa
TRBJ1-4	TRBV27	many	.	TGTGCCAGCAGTTTAAAAGGGGAGAATGAAAAACTGTTTTTT	CASSLKGENEKLFF
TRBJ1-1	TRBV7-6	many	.	TGTGCCAGCAGCTTAAATCAGAACACTGAAGCTTTCTTT	CASSLNQNTEAFF
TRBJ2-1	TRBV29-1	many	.	TGCAGCGTTGAAGATTCTATATTAGCGGACCCTACTGGGAATGAGCAGTTCTTC	CSVEDSILADPTGNEQFF
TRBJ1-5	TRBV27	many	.	TGTGCCAGCAGTTTGGATGGGAATAGCAATCAGCCCCAGCATTTT	CASSLDGNSNQPQHF
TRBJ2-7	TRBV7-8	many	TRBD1	TGTGCCAGCAGCTTGGGAGTCGTGACAGGGGTTTCCGAGCAGTACTTC	CASSLGVVTGVSEQYF
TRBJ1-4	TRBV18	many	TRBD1	TGTGCCAGCTCACCAAACAGGGGCGGTAATGAAAAACTGTTTTTT	CASSPNRGGNEKLFF
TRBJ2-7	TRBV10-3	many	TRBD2	TGTGCCATCAAGCCGAGGACTAGCGGGAGTATGTACGAGCAGTACTTC	CAIKPRTSGSMYEQYF
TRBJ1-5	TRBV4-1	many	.	TGCGCCAGCAGCCAAGAGAAGGGTAGCAATCAGCCCCAGCATTTT	CASSQEKGSNQPQHF
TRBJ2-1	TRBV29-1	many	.	TGCGCGGTAGCGGAGACCTACAATGAGCAGTTCTTC	CAVAETYNEQFF
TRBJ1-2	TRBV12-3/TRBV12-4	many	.	TGTGCCAGCCGAAACCCCCAGCCAAATAGCTACACCTTC	CASRNPQPNSYTF
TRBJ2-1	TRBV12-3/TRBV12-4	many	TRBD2	TGTGCCAGCAGTTTCCGGACTAGTTCGGCTAATGAGCAGTTCTTC	CASSFRTSSANEQFF
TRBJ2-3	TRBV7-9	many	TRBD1	TGTGCCAGCAGCCGCCGGGACAGGGACCCAGATACGCAGTATTTT	CASSRRDRDPDTQYF
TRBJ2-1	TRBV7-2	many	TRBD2	TGTGCCAGCAGCTTAGAGCGGGGGCGGGTTGCTGAGCAGTTCTTC	CASSLERGRVAEQFF
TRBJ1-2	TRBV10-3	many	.	TGTGCCATCAGTGATTACAGAGATGGCTACACCTTC	CAISDYRDGYTF